A selection of T cell receptor beta chains follows, all from one sample in a study of T cell changes during pregnancy in multiple sclerosis. Sequencing used immunoSEQ multiplex PCR; TCRdb keeps in-frame clones, though not all of them. Found here are about 73,000 clones, 80% to 95% of them singletons; the top ten hold approximately 2.8%. The specimen comprised peripheral blood, sampled in the third trimester of pregnancy. All receptors come from a female donor in good health, enrolled as a control in a pregnancy study. Both conserved end residues are part of each CDR3. The order of the fields is V gene, clone size, J gene, D gene, CDR3 DNA, CDR3 protein. The D gene is left open where the match is weak. Only some rows state a clone size, as once, few, many or a class for expanded clones.

V gene: TRBV7-2
clone size: -
J gene: TRBJ2-1
D gene: TRBD2
CDR3 DNA: TGTGCCAGCAGACTAGCGGGGGGGCCCGGCAATGAGCAGTTCTTC
CDR3 protein: CASRLAGGPGNEQFF

V gene: TRBV2
clone size: -
J gene: TRBJ2-4
D gene: -
CDR3 DNA: TGTGCCAGCAAGGGAGGGGGGTTGGGCAAAAACATTCAGTACTTC
CDR3 protein: CASKGGGLGKNIQYF

V gene: TRBV29-1
clone size: -
J gene: TRBJ1-4
D gene: -
CDR3 DNA: TGCAGCGTTGAGTTGGGGCTAGGTGAAAAACTGTTTTTT
CDR3 protein: CSVELGLGEKLFF

V gene: TRBV5-1
clone size: -
J gene: TRBJ2-1
D gene: TRBD2
CDR3 DNA: TGCGCCAGCAGCTACCTAGCGGGAGATAATGAGCAGTTCTTC
CDR3 protein: CASSYLAGDNEQFF

V gene: TRBV5-1
clone size: -
J gene: TRBJ2-7
D gene: -
CDR3 DNA: TGCGCCAGCAGCTTACAGGGATCGGACGAGCAGTACTTC
CDR3 protein: CASSLQGSDEQYF

V gene: TRBV5-1
clone size: once
J gene: TRBJ2-3
D gene: TRBD2
CDR3 DNA: TGCGCCAGCAGCTTGTATATTCGGGGGGGGACAGATACGCAGTATTTT
CDR3 protein: CASSLYIRGGTDTQYF

V gene: TRBV6-5
clone size: -
J gene: TRBJ2-7
D gene: TRBD1
CDR3 DNA: TGTGCCAGCAGAAGACAGGGGGGACCCTCCTACGAGCAGTACTTC
CDR3 protein: CASRRQGGPSYEQYF

V gene: TRBV19
clone size: -
J gene: TRBJ2-1
D gene: -
CDR3 DNA: TGTGCCAGTAGTCACGGGGGGCAATACAATGAGCAGTTCTTC
CDR3 protein: CASSHGGQYNEQFF

V gene: TRBV27
clone size: -
J gene: TRBJ2-3
D gene: TRBD2
CDR3 DNA: TGTGCCAGCATTTGGACTAGCGGGGGGACAGATACGCAGTATTTT
CDR3 protein: CASIWTSGGTDTQYF

V gene: TRBV7-2
clone size: -
J gene: TRBJ2-5
D gene: TRBD1
CDR3 DNA: TGTGCCAGCAGCCCGGACAGGGGAAGGGAGACCCAGTACTTC
CDR3 protein: CASSPDRGRETQYF

V gene: TRBV7-8
clone size: -
J gene: TRBJ1-3
D gene: -
CDR3 DNA: TGTGCCAGCAGCTTATTTGCGGGGCCGGGAAACACCATATATTTT
CDR3 protein: CASSLFAGPGNTIYF

V gene: TRBV6-1
clone size: -
J gene: TRBJ1-2
D gene: TRBD1
CDR3 DNA: TGTGCCAGCACCCTGACAGGGATGATTTATGGCTACACCTTC
CDR3 protein: CASTLTGMIYGYTF

V gene: TRBV28
clone size: -
J gene: TRBJ1-1
D gene: TRBD1
CDR3 DNA: TGTGCCAGTCGCGACTTACAGGGGGCGGTCACTGAAGCTTTCTTT
CDR3 protein: CASRDLQGAVTEAFF

V gene: TRBV6-6
clone size: -
J gene: TRBJ1-5
D gene: -
CDR3 DNA: TGTGCCAGCAGTCCCGGGACAACCAATCAGCCCCAGCATTTT
CDR3 protein: CASSPGTTNQPQHF

V gene: TRBV28
clone size: -
J gene: TRBJ2-7
D gene: -
CDR3 DNA: TGTGCCAGCAGTTCCAGGACAGTCTCCTACGAGCAGTACTTC
CDR3 protein: CASSSRTVSYEQYF

V gene: TRBV30
clone size: -
J gene: TRBJ1-1
D gene: -
CDR3 DNA: TGTGCCTGGAGTGTATCCAGGGAAGCTTTCTTT
CDR3 protein: CAWSVSREAFF

V gene: TRBV4-1
clone size: -
J gene: TRBJ1-3
D gene: -
CDR3 DNA: TGCGCCAGCAGCCAAGATACGGGCTCTGGAAACACCATATATTTT
CDR3 protein: CASSQDTGSGNTIYF